This T cell receptor beta chain appears in the sequencing data of a study of identifying expanded T cells in peripheral blood. TCRdb's table, derived via immunoSEQ multiplex PCR, lists solely in-frame clones and lacks some. The sample has about 54,000 clones; around nine tenths are singletons. V lost 1 base to trimming and J lost 0 bases, with 9 bases between them. Germline V gives CDR1 KGHSH, CDR2 LQKENI. The CDR3 consists of 15 residues. Sequenced sample: blood. The sequence came from a person between 18 and 70 years old in good health. The J gene is TRBJ1-1, the V gene TRBV18; D unclear. CDR3: CASSPLRALNTEAFF. The CDR3 region has the DNA TGTGCCAGCTCACCACTACGCGCATTGAACACTGAAGCTTTCTTT.